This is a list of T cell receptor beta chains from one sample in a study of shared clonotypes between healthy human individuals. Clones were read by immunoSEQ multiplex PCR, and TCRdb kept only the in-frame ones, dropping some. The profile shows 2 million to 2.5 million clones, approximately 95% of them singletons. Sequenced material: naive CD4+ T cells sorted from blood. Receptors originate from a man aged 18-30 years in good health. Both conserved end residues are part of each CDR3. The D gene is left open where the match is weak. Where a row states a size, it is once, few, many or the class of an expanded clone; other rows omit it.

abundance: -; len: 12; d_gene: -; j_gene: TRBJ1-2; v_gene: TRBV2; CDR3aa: CASSEQVVGYTF; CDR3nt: TGTGCCAGCAGCGAGCAGGTGGTTGGCTACACCTTC
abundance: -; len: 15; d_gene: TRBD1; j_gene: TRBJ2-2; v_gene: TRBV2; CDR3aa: CASTMDRANTGELFF; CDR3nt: TGTGCCAGCACCATGGACAGGGCGAACACCGGGGAGCTGTTTTTT
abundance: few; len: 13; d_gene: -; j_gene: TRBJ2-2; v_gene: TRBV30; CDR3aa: CAWIGGLGGELFF; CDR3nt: TGTGCCTGGATTGGCGGGCTGGGCGGGGAGCTGTTTTTT
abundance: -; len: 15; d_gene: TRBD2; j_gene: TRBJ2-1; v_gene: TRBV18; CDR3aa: CASSPVSGRAYEQFF; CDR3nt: TGTGCCAGCTCACCCGTTAGCGGGAGGGCCTATGAGCAGTTCTTC
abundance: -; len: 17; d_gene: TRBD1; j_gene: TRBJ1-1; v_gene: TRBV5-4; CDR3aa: CASTTAVKGAGNTEAFF; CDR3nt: TGTGCCAGCACCACGGCAGTGAAGGGGGCTGGGAACACTGAAGCTTTCTTT
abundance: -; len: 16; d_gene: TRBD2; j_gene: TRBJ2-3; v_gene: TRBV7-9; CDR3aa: CASSLEASGGANTQYF; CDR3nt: TGTGCCAGCAGCTTAGAGGCTAGCGGGGGGGCAAATACGCAGTATTTT
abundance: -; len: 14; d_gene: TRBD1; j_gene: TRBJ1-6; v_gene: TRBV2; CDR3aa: CASSGGQGGSPLHF; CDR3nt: TGTGCCAGCAGTGGGGGACAGGGGGGGTCACCCCTCCACTTT
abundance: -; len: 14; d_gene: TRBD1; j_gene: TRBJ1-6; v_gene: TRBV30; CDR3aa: CAWTDDRGNSPLHF; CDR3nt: TGTGCCTGGACCGATGACAGGGGTAATTCACCCCTCCACTTT
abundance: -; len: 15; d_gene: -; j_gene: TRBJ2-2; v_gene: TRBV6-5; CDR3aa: CASSRPGGSTGELFF; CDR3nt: TGTGCCAGCAGTCGCCCTGGAGGGAGCACCGGGGAGCTGTTTTTT
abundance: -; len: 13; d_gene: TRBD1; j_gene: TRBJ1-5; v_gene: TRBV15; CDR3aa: CATSKDRGQPQHF; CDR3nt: TGTGCCACCAGCAAGGACAGGGGTCAGCCCCAGCATTTT
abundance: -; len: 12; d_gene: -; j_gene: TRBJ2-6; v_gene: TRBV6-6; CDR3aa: CASTGDTNVLTF; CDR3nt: TGTGCCAGCACCGGGGACACCAACGTCCTGACTTTC
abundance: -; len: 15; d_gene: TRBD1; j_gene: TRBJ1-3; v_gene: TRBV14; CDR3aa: CASSQATGGGNTIYF; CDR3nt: TGTGCCAGCAGCCAAGCAACAGGGGGAGGAAACACCATATATTTT
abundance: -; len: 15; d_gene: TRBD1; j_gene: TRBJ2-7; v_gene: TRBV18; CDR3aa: CASSPPGQGSYEQYF; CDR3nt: TGTGCCAGCTCACCTCCGGGACAGGGTTCCTACGAGCAGTACTTC
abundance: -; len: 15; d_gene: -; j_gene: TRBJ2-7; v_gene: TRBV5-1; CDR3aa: CASSLGQGPGYEQYF; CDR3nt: TGCGCCAGCAGCTTGGGTCAAGGCCCTGGCTACGAGCAGTACTTC
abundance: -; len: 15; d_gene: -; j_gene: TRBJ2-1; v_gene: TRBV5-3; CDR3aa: CARSLPAYWGHEQFF; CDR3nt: TGTGCCAGAAGCTTACCCGCCTACTGGGGCCATGAGCAGTTCTTC
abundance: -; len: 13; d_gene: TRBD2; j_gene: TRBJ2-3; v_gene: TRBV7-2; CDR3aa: CATRTSGTDTQYF; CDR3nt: TGTGCCACGCGGACTAGCGGCACAGATACGCAGTATTTT
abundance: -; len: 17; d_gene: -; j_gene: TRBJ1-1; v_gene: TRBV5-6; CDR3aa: CARSLGLRCRVIAEAFF; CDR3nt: TGTGCCAGAAGCTTGGGATTGAGGTGTAGGGTCATCGCTGAAGCTTTCTTT
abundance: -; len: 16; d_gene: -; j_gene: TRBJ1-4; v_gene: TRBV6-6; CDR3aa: CASSYLPRQFNEKLFF; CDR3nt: TGTGCCAGCAGTTACCTTCCAAGACAGTTTAATGAAAAACTGTTTTTT
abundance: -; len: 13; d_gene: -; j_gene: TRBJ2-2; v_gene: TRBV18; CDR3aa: CASSPSGTGELFF; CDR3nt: TGTGCCAGCTCACCATCGGGAACCGGGGAGCTGTTTTTT
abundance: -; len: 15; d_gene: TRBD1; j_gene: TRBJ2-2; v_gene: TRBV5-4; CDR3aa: CASTTSGGSTGELFF; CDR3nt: TGTGCCAGCACCACTTCAGGGGGATCCACCGGGGAGCTGTTTTTT
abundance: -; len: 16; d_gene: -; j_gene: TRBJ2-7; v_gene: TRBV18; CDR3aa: CASSVRDGGFSYEQYF; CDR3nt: TGTGCCAGCTCGGTACGGGACGGGGGATTCTCCTACGAGCAGTACTTC
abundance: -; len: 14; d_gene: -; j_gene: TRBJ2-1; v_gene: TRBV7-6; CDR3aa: CASSVRLWGSEQFF; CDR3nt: TGTGCCAGCAGCGTACGCTTATGGGGTAGTGAGCAGTTCTTC
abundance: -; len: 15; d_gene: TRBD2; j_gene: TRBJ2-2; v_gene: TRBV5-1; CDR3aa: CASSRGLDVTGELFF; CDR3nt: TGCGCCAGCAGTAGGGGACTAGACGTCACCGGGGAGCTGTTTTTT
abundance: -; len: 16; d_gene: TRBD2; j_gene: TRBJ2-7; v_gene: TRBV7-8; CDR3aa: CASIPGTAGGPYEQYF; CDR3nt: TGTGCCAGCATCCCGGGTACGGCGGGAGGGCCCTACGAGCAGTACTTC
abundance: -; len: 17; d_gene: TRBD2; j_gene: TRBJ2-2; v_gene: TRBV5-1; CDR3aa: CASSLHLLAGEVGELFF; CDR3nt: TGCGCCAGCAGCCTTCACCTACTAGCGGGAGAAGTCGGGGAGCTGTTTTTT
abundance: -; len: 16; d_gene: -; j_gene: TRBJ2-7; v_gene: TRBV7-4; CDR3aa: CASSLLSQVRYYEQYF; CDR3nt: TGTGCCAGCAGCTTATTGAGCCAGGTGAGATACTACGAGCAGTACTTC
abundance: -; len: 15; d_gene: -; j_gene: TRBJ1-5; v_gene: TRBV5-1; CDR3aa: CASSLAGARNQPQHF; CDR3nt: TGCGCCAGCAGCTTGGCAGGGGCTCGCAATCAGCCCCAGCATTTT
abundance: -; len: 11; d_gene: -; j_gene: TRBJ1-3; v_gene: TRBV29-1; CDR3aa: CSARAGNTIYF; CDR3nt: TGCAGCGCCAGGGCTGGAAACACCATATATTTT
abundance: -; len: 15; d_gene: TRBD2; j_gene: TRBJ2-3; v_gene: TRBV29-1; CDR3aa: CSVRTRLAHSVTQYF; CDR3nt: TGCAGCGTCCGAACGAGACTAGCCCATTCGGTTACGCAGTATTTT
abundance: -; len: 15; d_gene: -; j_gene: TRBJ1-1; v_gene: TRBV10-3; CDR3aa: CAIRTDTVQDTEAFF; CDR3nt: TGTGCCATCAGGACCGACACGGTCCAGGACACTGAAGCTTTCTTT
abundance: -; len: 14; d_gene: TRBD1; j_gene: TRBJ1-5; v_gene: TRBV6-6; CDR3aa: CASSGTGSNQPQHF; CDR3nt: TGTGCCAGCAGCGGGACAGGGAGCAATCAGCCCCAGCATTTT
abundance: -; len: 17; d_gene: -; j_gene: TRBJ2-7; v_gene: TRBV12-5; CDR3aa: CASGLVLGGARSYEQYF; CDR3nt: TGTGCTAGTGGTTTGGTACTGGGCGGGGCCCGCTCCTACGAGCAGTACTTC
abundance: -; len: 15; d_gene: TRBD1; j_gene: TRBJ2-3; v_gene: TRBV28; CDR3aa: CASRGGQARTDTQYF; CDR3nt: TGTGCCAGCAGGGGGGGACAGGCCCGCACAGATACGCAGTATTTT
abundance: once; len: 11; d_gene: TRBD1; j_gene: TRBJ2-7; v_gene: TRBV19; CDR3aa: CASSTGSEQYF; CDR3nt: TGTGCCAGTTCGACAGGGAGCGAGCAGTACTTC
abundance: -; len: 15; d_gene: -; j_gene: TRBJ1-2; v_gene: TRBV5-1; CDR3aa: CASSLGFPGDYGYTF; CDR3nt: TGCGCCAGCAGCTTGGGTTTCCCAGGAGACTATGGCTACACCTTC
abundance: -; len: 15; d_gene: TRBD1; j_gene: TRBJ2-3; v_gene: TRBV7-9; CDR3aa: CAIQGPRTGGYTQYF; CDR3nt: TGTGCCATCCAAGGTCCCAGGACAGGGGGTTATACGCAGTATTTT
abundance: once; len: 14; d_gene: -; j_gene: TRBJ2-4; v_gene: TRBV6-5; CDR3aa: CASSYGIAKNIQYF; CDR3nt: TGTGCCAGCAGCTATGGCATCGCCAAAAACATTCAGTACTTC
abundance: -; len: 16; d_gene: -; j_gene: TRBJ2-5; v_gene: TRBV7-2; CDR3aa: CASSLSPAQVQETQYF; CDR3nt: TGTGCCAGCAGCTTAAGCCCCGCCCAAGTACAAGAGACCCAGTACTTC
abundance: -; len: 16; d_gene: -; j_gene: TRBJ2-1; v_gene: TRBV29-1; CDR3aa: CSVEDLSGFTYYEQFF; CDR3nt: TGCAGCGTTGAAGATCTATCCGGGTTTACGTATTATGAGCAGTTCTTC
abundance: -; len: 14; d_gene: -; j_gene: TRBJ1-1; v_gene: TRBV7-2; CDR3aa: CASSGGTANTEAFF; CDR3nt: TGTGCCAGCAGCGGAGGAACAGCGAACACTGAAGCTTTCTTT
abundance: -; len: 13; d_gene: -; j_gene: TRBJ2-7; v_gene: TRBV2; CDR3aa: CASSADRTYEQYF; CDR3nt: TGTGCCAGCAGTGCTGACAGAACCTACGAGCAGTACTTC
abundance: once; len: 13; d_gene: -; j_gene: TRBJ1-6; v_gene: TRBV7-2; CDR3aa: CASTAGGNSPLHF; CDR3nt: TGTGCCAGCACGGCCGGAGGGAATTCACCCCTCCACTTT
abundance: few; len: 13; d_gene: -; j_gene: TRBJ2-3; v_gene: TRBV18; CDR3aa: CASSPRDTDTQYF; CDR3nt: TGTGCCAGCTCACCGAGGGACACAGATACGCAGTATTTT
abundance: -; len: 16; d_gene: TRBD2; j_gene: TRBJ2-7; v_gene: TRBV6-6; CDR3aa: CASSYLPGLASDEQYF; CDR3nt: TGTGCCAGCAGTTACCTCCCGGGACTAGCGAGTGACGAGCAGTACTTC
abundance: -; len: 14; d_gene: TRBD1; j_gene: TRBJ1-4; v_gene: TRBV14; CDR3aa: CASSRQGASEKLFF; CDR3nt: TGTGCCAGCAGCCGACAGGGGGCTTCTGAAAAACTGTTTTTT
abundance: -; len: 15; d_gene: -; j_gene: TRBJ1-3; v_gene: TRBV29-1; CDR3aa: CSVWAAPFSGNTIYF; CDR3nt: TGCAGCGTTTGGGCAGCTCCCTTCTCTGGAAACACCATATATTTT
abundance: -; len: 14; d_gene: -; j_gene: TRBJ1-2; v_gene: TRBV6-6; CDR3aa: CASSLSTVSYGYTF; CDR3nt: TGTGCCAGCAGTTTATCGACAGTCTCGTATGGCTACACCTTC
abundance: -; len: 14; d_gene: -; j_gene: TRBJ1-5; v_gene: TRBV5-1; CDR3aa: CASSLGSGLQPQHF; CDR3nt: TGCGCCAGCAGCTTGGGATCGGGGCTGCAGCCCCAGCATTTT
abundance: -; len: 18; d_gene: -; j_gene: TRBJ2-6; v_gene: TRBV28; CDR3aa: CASSFPPGVGSGANVLTF; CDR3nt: TGTGCCAGCAGTTTTCCCCCAGGGGTGGGCTCTGGGGCCAACGTCCTGACTTTC
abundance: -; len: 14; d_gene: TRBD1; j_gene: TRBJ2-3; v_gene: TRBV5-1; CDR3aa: CASSSGQGGDTQYF; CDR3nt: TGCGCCAGCAGCTCGGGACAGGGGGGAGATACGCAGTATTTT
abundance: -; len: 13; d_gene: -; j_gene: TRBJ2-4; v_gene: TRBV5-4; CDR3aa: CASSLGDKNIQYF; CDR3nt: TGTGCCAGCAGCTTGGGGGACAAAAACATTCAGTACTTC
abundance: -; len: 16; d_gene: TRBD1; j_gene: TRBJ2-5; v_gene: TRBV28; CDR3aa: CASKTNGQALEETQYF; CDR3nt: TGTGCCAGCAAAACGAACGGACAGGCGCTGGAAGAGACCCAGTACTTC
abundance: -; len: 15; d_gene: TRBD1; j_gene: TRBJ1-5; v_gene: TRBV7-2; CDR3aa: CASSRTGSSNQPQHF; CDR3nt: TGTGCCAGCAGTCGGACAGGGTCAAGCAATCAGCCCCAGCATTTT
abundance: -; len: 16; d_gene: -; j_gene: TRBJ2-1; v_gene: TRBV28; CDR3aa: CASSLGGGGGYNEQFF; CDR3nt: TGTGCCAGCAGTTTAGGAGGAGGGGGTGGCTACAATGAGCAGTTCTTC
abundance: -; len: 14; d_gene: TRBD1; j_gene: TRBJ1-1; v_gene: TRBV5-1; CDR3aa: CASRDRATNTEAFF; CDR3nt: TGCGCCAGCCGGGACAGGGCAACGAACACTGAAGCTTTCTTT
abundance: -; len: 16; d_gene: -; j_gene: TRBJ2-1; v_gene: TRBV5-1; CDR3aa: CASSLVGSFTPNEQFF; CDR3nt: TGCGCCAGCAGCTTGGTAGGCAGCTTCACCCCCAATGAGCAGTTCTTC